Sequencing of this T cell receptor (beta chain) was carried out in a study of CD4 T cell repertoires in COVID-19. Sequencing used immunoSEQ multiplex PCR; TCRdb keeps in-frame clones, though not all of them. The data hold hundreds of clones, with 13% observed a single time. This clone is classed as medium-sized. Its matching antigen is unknown. Antigen-reactive proliferating T cell lines came from CFSE-labeled cells given autologous monocytes and SARS-CoV-2 spike or nucleoprotein. The receptor comes from a human donor who had COVID-19. The specimen comprised effector memory CD4+ T cells, cultured in vitro, sampled after recovery from COVID-19.

CDR3 in DNA: TGTGCCAGCAGCCCTTCACAGGGGGCGCTTGGCTACACCTTC. Residues: CASSPSQGALGYTF. The V call is TRBV11-2, the J call TRBJ1-2, with TRBD1 identical over 9 bases. There are 14 residues in the CDR3. Germline-derived CDR1 and CDR2 are SGHAT and FQNNGV. Losses at the gene ends were 5 bases for V and 7 bases for J; bases not matched to a gene: 8.